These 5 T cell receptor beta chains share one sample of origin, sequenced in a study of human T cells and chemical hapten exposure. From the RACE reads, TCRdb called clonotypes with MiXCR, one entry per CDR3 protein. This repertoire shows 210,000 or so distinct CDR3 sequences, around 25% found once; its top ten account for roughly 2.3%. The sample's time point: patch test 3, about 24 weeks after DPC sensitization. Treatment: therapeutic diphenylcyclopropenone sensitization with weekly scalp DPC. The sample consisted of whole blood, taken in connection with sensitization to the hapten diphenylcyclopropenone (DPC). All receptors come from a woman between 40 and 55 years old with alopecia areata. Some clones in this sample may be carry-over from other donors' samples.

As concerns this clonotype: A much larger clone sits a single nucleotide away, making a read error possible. In DNA form, the CDR3 reads TGTGCCAGCACACCACCAGGATCCTACGAGCAGTACTTC. It encodes CASTPPGSYEQYF. This chain connects TRBV18 to TRBJ2-7; D ambiguous. Germline V CDR1 and CDR2: KGHSH, LQKENI. The CDR3 loop spans 13 amino acids.

The CDR3 DNA is TGTGCCATCAGGGCCAGGGAGGAGGAGACCCAGTACTTC. As protein: CAIRAREEETQYF. The V and J genes are TRBV10-3 and TRBJ2-5; D possibly corresponds to TRBD2 (6 bases). In germline, CDR1 is ENHRY, CDR2 SYGVKD. There are 13 residues in the CDR3. V lost 6 bases, J lost 5 bases, and 13 bases lay in between.

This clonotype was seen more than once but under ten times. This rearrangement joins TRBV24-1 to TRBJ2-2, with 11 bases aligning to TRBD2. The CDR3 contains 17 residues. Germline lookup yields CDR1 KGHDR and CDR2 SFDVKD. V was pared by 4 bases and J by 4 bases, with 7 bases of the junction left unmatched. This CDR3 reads CATSDPPGLAGTGELFF. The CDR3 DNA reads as TGTGCCACCAGTGACCCTCCCGGACTAGCGGGCACCGGGGAGCTGTTTTTT.

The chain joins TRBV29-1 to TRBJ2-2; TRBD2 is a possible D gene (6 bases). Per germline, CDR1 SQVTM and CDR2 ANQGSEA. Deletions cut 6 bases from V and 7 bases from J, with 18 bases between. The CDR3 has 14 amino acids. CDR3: CSVKMGVGGGELFF. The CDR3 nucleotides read TGCAGCGTGAAAATGGGAGTGGGAGGCGGGGAGCTGTTTTTT.

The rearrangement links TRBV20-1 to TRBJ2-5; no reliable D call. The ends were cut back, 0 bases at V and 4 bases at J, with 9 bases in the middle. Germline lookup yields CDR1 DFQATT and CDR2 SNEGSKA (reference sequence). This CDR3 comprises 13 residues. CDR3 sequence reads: CSARDPVPETQYF. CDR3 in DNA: TGCAGTGCTAGAGATCCGGTACCAGAGACCCAGTACTTC.